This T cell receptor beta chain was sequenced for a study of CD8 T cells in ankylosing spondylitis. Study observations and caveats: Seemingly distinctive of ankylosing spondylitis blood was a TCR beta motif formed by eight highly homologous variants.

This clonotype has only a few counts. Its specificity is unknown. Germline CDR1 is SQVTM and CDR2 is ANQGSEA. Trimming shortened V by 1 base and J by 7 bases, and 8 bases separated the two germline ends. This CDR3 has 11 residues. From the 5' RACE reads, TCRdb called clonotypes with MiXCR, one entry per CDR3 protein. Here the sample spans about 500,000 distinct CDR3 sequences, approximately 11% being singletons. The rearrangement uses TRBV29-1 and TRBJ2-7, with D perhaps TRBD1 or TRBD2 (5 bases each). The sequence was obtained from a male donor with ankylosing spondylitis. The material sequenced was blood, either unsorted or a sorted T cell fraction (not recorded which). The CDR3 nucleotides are TGCAGCGTTGAAGTTGGGGGAGAGCAGTACTTC. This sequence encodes CSVEVGGEQYF.